The 32 T cell receptor beta chains presented below share a single source sample, sequenced in a study of shared clonotypes between healthy human individuals. Naive CD8 cells lacked CD45RO and underwent positive selection for CCR7, leaving out terminally differentiated effector memory CD45RA+ cells. Sequenced by immunoSEQ multiplex PCR; TCRdb stores in-frame clones only, minus some. The sample records around 1.9 million clones, 85% to 95% being singletons. The sample comprised naive CD8+ T cells from PBMCs. The source is a man younger than 35 in good health. Some clones in this sample may be carry-over from other donors' samples.

The V gene is TRBV27, the J gene TRBJ1-1, with D perhaps matching TRBD1 (6 bases). Trimming stripped 1 base from V and 0 bases from J, with 6 bases between. This CDR3 comprises 14 residues. Germline CDR1 MNHEY, CDR2 SMNVEV (reference sequence). In nucleotides, the CDR3 is TGTGCCAGCAGTTTATACAGGGTGAACACTGAAGCTTTCTTT. Translated: CASSLYRVNTEAFF.

The chain carries TRBV6-4 and TRBJ2-1, with 9 bases lining up with TRBD2. The CDR3 runs 15 residues. J lost 5 bases, V lost 6 bases, and 8 bases had no gene match. The germline V gene encodes CDR1 MRHNA and CDR2 SNTAGT. CDR3 coding DNA: TGTGCCAGCAGCCATAGCGGGAGTCTCCACAATGAGCAGTTCTTC. Residues: CASSHSGSLHNEQFF.

V and J are TRBV4-3 and TRBJ2-5, with D possibly being TRBD1 (5 bases). V was clipped by 0 bases and J by 2 bases, with 10 bases between them. The CDR3 extends over 15 amino acids. Germline V gene lookup returns CDR1 LGHNA and CDR2 YSLEER. DNA of the CDR3: TGCGCCAGCAGCCAAGATTTCCGACAGCAAGAGACCCAGTACTTC. This gives the protein CASSQDFRQQETQYF.

The genes are TRBV18 and TRBJ2-7; TRBD2 matches at 10 bases. V dropped 0 bases and J dropped 3; count of bases not matched to a gene: 5. This CDR3 has 16 amino acids. Per the germline V gene, CDR1 is KGHSH and CDR2 is LQKENI. CDR3 amino acids: CASSPPRTSGFYEQYF. CDR3 DNA sequence: TGTGCCAGCTCACCACCAAGGACTAGCGGTTTCTACGAGCAGTACTTC.

The chain couples TRBV9 to TRBJ1-2; TRBD1 is a possible D gene (5 bases). V lost 4 bases and J lost 3, with 13 bases in between. This CDR3 contains 14 residues. Germline V gives CDR1 SGDLS, CDR2 YYNGEE. CDR3 bases: TGTGCCAGCAGCCGCGAAGGGGCCGACTATGGCTACACCTTC. Amino acid sequence: CASSREGADYGYTF.

The chain recombines TRBV29-1 with TRBJ2-7; 10 bases map to TRBD2. Germline V lookup: CDR1 SQVTM, CDR2 ANQGSEA. The CDR3 runs to 14 residues. V was pared by 3 bases and J by 5 bases, with 7 bases of the junction left unmatched. The CDR3: CSVDVGLAGDEQYF. DNA for the CDR3: TGCAGCGTTGACGTCGGGCTAGCGGGAGACGAGCAGTACTTC.

Only a few counts were recorded for this clone. This chain uses TRBV2 with TRBJ1-1; 8 bases line up with TRBD1. Germline CDR1 and CDR2: SNHLY and FYNNEI. The CDR3 length is 14 residues. Trimming at V came to 7 bases and at J to 5 bases, leaving 9 bases not matched to a gene. CDR3 coding DNA: TGTGCCAGCACCGAGACAGGGGCTGGGACTGAAGCTTTCTTT. It yields the protein CASTETGAGTEAFF.

The chain recombines TRBV13 with TRBJ2-3, with D maybe TRBD1 (6 bases). Germline CDR1 reads PRHDT; CDR2 reads FYEKMQ (reference sequence). CDR3 length equals 15 residues. Between the trimmed V and J ends, which lost 7 bases and 2 bases, there was a span of 16 bases. The CDR3 DNA follows: TGTGCCAGCATAAGAGAGGGGGAGATCACAGATACGCAGTATTTT. Translated: CASIREGEITDTQYF.

J is TRBJ2-6 and V is TRBV19; D is unclear. The CDR3 is 15 amino acids. CDR1 is LNHDA, CDR2 SQIVND, per germline (reference sequence). The ends were cut back, 6 bases at V and 1 base at J, with 10 bases in the middle. In DNA, the CDR3 is TGTGCCAGTAGACCGGGTCCTTCTGGGGCCAACGTCCTGACTTTC. Encoded protein: CASRPGPSGANVLTF.

Comments on this clone: Other DNA sequences within the sample encode an identical CDR3. The chain joins TRBV5-1 to TRBJ1-1, with 7 nucleotides matching TRBD1. V was pared by 4 bases and J by 1 base, with 4 bases of the junction left unmatched. The CDR3 sequence is 14 residues long. Germline assignment: CDR1 SGHRS and CDR2 YFSETQ. CDR3 region: CASSLRTGNTEAFF. DNA of the CDR3: TGCGCCAGCAGCCTCAGGACAGGGAACACTGAAGCTTTCTTT.

The chain employs TRBV9 and TRBJ1-3; D gene ambiguous. This CDR3 is built from 12 residues. Between the trimmed V and J ends, which lost 4 bases and 6 bases, there was a span of 8 bases. Germline V gene data show CDR1 as SGDLS and CDR2 as YYNGEE. CDR3 residues: CASSPRSNTIYF. The DNA of the CDR3 is TGTGCCAGCAGCCCTCGGTCAAACACCATATATTTT.

V is TRBV7-8 and J is TRBJ2-7; the match to TRBD1 covers 8 bases. With V trimmed by 1 base and J by 1 base, 9 bases remained unmatched. The CDR3 is made up of 17 amino acids. Looked up from germline, CDR1 is SGHVS and CDR2 is FQNEAQ. In nucleotides, the CDR3 is TGTGCCAGCAGCTTAGATCGGAGGACAGGGACGTCCTACGAGCAGTACTTC. Protein: CASSLDRRTGTSYEQYF.

This clone was picked up a small number of times. The chain couples TRBV14 to TRBJ1-1; TRBD1 matches 7 bases. There are 14 residues in the CDR3. Germline CDR1 reads SGHDN; CDR2 reads FVKESK. The V and J ends lost 4 bases and 7 bases, in that order; junction bases with no gene match: 9. The CDR3 region has the DNA TGTGCCAGCAGCCCAGACAGGGCCACATATGAAGCTTTCTTT. Residues: CASSPDRATYEAFF.

Only one count was recorded for this clone. The rearrangement joins TRBV13 to TRBJ2-7; 12 bases are a match to TRBD1. V dropped 5 bases and J dropped 5; count of bases not matched to a gene: 4. This CDR3 contains 14 residues. CDR1 and CDR2 from the germline V gene are PRHDT and FYEKMQ (reference sequence). The CDR3 DNA is TGTGCCAGCAGCCCGGGACAGGGGGCAAACGAGCAGTACTTC. This codes for CASSPGQGANEQYF.

V and J are TRBV27 and TRBJ2-5; D unclear. V was shortened by 6 bases and J by 9 bases, with 23 bases between the two germline ends. Germline assignment: CDR1 MNHEY and CDR2 SMNVEV (reference sequence). This CDR3 is built from 15 residues. The CDR3 DNA reads as TGTGCCAGCAGCCACCTTCAGACTGGCCCTCGGGCCCAGTACTTC. It translates to CASSHLQTGPRAQYF.

The J gene is TRBJ2-1, the V gene TRBV10-3, with TRBD1 matching over 7 bases. Germline-derived CDR1 and CDR2 are ENHRY and SYGVKD. V lost 6 bases to trimming and J lost 0 bases; unmatched junction nucleotides: 11. This CDR3 is 17 amino acids long. The CDR3 reads CAISGREDRFSYNEQFF. The CDR3 DNA sequence: TGTGCCATCAGCGGTAGAGAGGACAGGTTCTCCTACAATGAGCAGTTCTTC.

The chain is built from TRBV2 and TRBJ2-7; TRBD2 matches at 11 bases. Germline CDR1 reads SNHLY; CDR2 reads FYNNEI. V shed 7 bases and J 5 bases; nucleotides not matched to a gene: 10. CDR3 size: 15 residues. This CDR3 reads CASTTIAGGPDEQYF. In DNA, the CDR3 is TGTGCCAGCACTACCATAGCGGGAGGGCCGGACGAGCAGTACTTC.

Turning to this clone: This CDR3 is also generated by other DNA sequences in the sample. The rearrangement links TRBV5-4 to TRBJ2-7; no firm D call. Germline V lookup: CDR1 SGHNT, CDR2 YYREEE (reference sequence). V dropped 4 bases and J dropped 7 bases, with 18 bases sitting between them. This CDR3 has 14 residues. CDR3 protein: CASSPRTSGREQYF. In DNA, the CDR3 is TGTGCCAGCAGCCCCCGGACCTCAGGAAGGGAGCAGTACTTC.

This rearrangement joins TRBV27 to TRBJ2-1, with a possible D match to TRBD2 (6 bases). Trimming took 5 bases from V and 6 from J, leaving 17 bases between them. The CDR3 extends over 15 amino acids. Germline V gives CDR1 MNHEY, CDR2 SMNVEV (reference sequence). This CDR3 is CASSPRLVSFNEQFF. As DNA, the CDR3 is TGTGCCAGCAGTCCCCGACTAGTGAGTTTCAATGAGCAGTTCTTC.

J is TRBJ2-7 and V is TRBV30; D is perhaps TRBD1 or TRBD2 (5 bases each). Germline V gene data show CDR1 as GTSNPN and CDR2 as SVGIG (reference sequence). Between the trimmed V and J ends, which lost 5 bases and 0 bases, there was a span of 14 bases. The CDR3 runs 14 residues. The CDR3 DNA reads as TGTGCCTGGGGGGGAGCGGAGAGCTCCTACGAGCAGTACTTC. As protein: CAWGGAESSYEQYF.

The V call is TRBV19, the J call TRBJ2-5, with D tentatively TRBD1 (5 bases). Germline assignment: CDR1 LNHDA and CDR2 SQIVND (reference sequence). CDR3 length: 17 amino acids. V was trimmed by 0 bases and J by 2 bases, leaving 16 bases between them. As DNA, the CDR3 is TGTGCCAGTAGTATAGATCCACCAGGGTTCGAACAAGAGACCCAGTACTTC. This gives the protein CASSIDPPGFEQETQYF.

The chain employs TRBV4-2 and TRBJ2-2; D ambiguous. Trimming pared 4 bases from V and 2 bases from J, leaving 11 bases between. The germline V gene has CDR1 LGHNA and CDR2 YNFKEQ. The CDR3 covers 15 residues. In nucleotides, the CDR3 is TGTGCCAGCAGCCCCAGGTCCCCCAACACCGGGGAGCTGTTTTTT. It specifies CASSPRSPNTGELFF.

The chain has TRBV7-2 and TRBJ2-2; 8 bases line up with TRBD2. This CDR3 is 16 amino acids long. In germline, CDR1 is SGHTA, CDR2 FQGNSA. The V and J ends lost 1 base and 5 bases, in that order; junction bases with no gene match: 6. CDR3 region: CASSLGSGGVTGELFF. Written as DNA, the CDR3 is TGTGCCAGCAGCTTAGGGTCGGGAGGGGTAACCGGGGAGCTGTTTTTT.

The CDR3 DNA reads TGTGCCAGCAGTCCAAATCCGGGGGGGGAATCCTCCTACGAGCAGTACTTC. This sequence encodes CASSPNPGGESSYEQYF. This chain connects TRBV28 to TRBJ2-7; 8 positions match TRBD2. The germline V gene has CDR1 MDHEN and CDR2 SYDVKM. This CDR3 spans 17 amino acids. Germline trimming cut 5 bases from V and 0 bases from J; bases unmatched to any gene: 12.

V is TRBV9 and J is TRBJ1-1; D remains unclear. Germline-derived CDR1 and CDR2 are SGDLS and YYNGEE. This CDR3 is 13 amino acids long. The V and J ends lost 3 bases and 1 base respectively, with 7 bases between them. The DNA of the CDR3 is TGTGCCAGCAGCGCTGCAGAGAACACTGAAGCTTTCTTT. Translated, it gives CASSAAENTEAFF.

CDR3 nucleotides: TGTGCCAGCAGCCTAGGTAAAAGCTACGAGCAGTACTTC. Its protein product is CASSLGKSYEQYF. The chain is built from TRBV2 and TRBJ2-7; D gene unclear. Trimming removed 6 bases at V and 3 bases at J, with 12 bases between. The CDR3 runs to 13 residues. Germline V gene data show CDR1 as SNHLY and CDR2 as FYNNEI.

This chain connects TRBV6-1 to TRBJ2-7; perhaps TRBD1 as D (6 bases). V was clipped by 6 bases and J by 0 bases, with 12 bases between them. The CDR3 totals 14 residues. Germline assignment: CDR1 MNHNS and CDR2 SASEGT. The CDR3 loop is CASSAGARSYEQYF. The CDR3 DNA reads as TGTGCCAGCAGCGCAGGGGCCCGCTCCTACGAGCAGTACTTC.

The V gene is TRBV6-1, the J gene TRBJ2-3; 8 bases match TRBD1. From germline, CDR1 is MNHNS and CDR2 SASEGT. The J segment lost 4 bases and the V segment lost 0 bases, leaving 3 bases of the junction unmatched. The CDR3 is 15 amino acids. As DNA, the CDR3 is TGTGCCAGCAGTGAAGCGGACAGGGAAGCAGATACGCAGTATTTT. Protein sequence: CASSEADREADTQYF.

The chain recombines TRBV27 with TRBJ1-3; TRBD1 matches 8 bases. With 4 bases clipped from V and 2 bases from J, the junction kept 7 bases outside the gene matches. This CDR3 is 16 amino acids long. Germline values: CDR1 MNHEY, CDR2 SMNVEV (reference sequence). The CDR3 reads CASSSLDRAAGNTIYF. The CDR3 DNA reads as TGTGCCAGCAGTTCGCTGGACAGGGCGGCTGGAAACACCATATATTTT.

Turning to this clone: The same CDR3 also results from other DNA sequences found in this sample. The gene calls are TRBV5-1 and TRBJ2-7; D perhaps matches TRBD1 (6 bases). The CDR3 sequence is 12 residues long. The germline gives CDR1 SGHRS, CDR2 YFSETQ. Trimming took 4 bases from V and 4 from J, leaving 9 bases between them. The CDR3 sequence is CASSLDRYEQYF. The CDR3 DNA is TGCGCCAGCAGCCTGGACAGATACGAGCAGTACTTC.

The chain recombines TRBV29-1 with TRBJ1-2; TRBD1 is a possible D gene (5 bases). The germline CDR1 and CDR2 sequences are SQVTM and ANQGSEA. This CDR3 region has 13 residues. Deletions cut 6 bases from V and 8 bases from J, with 19 bases between. The CDR3 reads CSVGPRAMEGYTF. The CDR3 nucleotides are TGCAGCGTGGGGCCCCGGGCCATGGAAGGCTACACCTTC.

The chain couples TRBV7-8 to TRBJ2-7; D gene uncertain. Germline CDR1 and CDR2: SGHVS and FQNEAQ. V gave up 5 bases and J gave up 0 bases, with 8 bases separating them. CDR3 length: 13 amino acids. In DNA form, the CDR3 reads TGTGCCAGCAGCCGAGGTTACTCCTACGAGCAGTACTTC. Its translation is CASSRGYSYEQYF.